A selection of T cell receptor beta chains follows, all from one sample in a study of shared clonotypes between healthy human individuals. The assay was immunoSEQ multiplex PCR, and TCRdb's table has in-frame clones only and misses some. The table shows about 2.1 million clones, with 93% occurring only once. Sequencing input: naive CD8+ T cells from PBMCs. Receptors were obtained from a young man in good health. Some clones in this sample may be carry-over from other donors' samples. Both conserved end residues are part of each CDR3. Each record gives: D gene, clone size, J gene, V gene, CDR3 DNA, CDR3 protein. A D gene is named only where the DNA matches it firmly. Clone size is shown for a subset of rows, as once, few, many or a class of expanded clone.

.,.,TRBJ2-7,TRBV27,TGTGCCAGCAGTTCAGGCAGGGGGGCGCTTCCCTACGAGCAGTACTTC,CASSSGRGALPYEQYF
TRBD2,.,TRBJ2-1,TRBV5-6,TGTGCCAGCAGCCCAGGGACTAGCGGGTACAATGAGCAGTTCTTC,CASSPGTSGYNEQFF
.,once,TRBJ2-7,TRBV4-3,TGCGCCAGCAGCCAAGATGAACGAGCCTACGAGCAGTACTTC,CASSQDERAYEQYF
TRBD1,.,TRBJ1-2,TRBV18,TGTGCCAGCTCACCAACTCCCGGGACAGGAGACCCAGGCTACACCTTC,CASSPTPGTGDPGYTF
.,.,TRBJ2-3,TRBV6-5,TGTGCCAGCAGTTACTCGTTTAGTTCATCAGATACGCAGTATTTT,CASSYSFSSSDTQYF
.,.,TRBJ2-2,TRBV5-6,TGTGCCAGCAGCCTGGTGAGCGGGGAGCTGTTTTTT,CASSLVSGELFF
TRBD1,.,TRBJ2-2,TRBV27,TGTGCCAGCAGTTTGGGACAGGGGGCCAGGACCGGGGAGCTGTTTTTT,CASSLGQGARTGELFF
.,once,TRBJ2-5,TRBV19,TGTGCCAGTAGTGGCTTTTGGGGGAGCCAAGAGACCCAGTACTTC,CASSGFWGSQETQYF
.,once,TRBJ2-6,TRBV27,TGTGCCAGCAGCCCCGACATTTCTGGGGCCAACGTCCTGACTTTC,CASSPDISGANVLTF
.,.,TRBJ2-7,TRBV11-2,TGTGCCAGCAGCTTACTTCGCGGGATATTGGCGGCCGAGCAGTACTTC,CASSLLRGILAAEQYF
.,.,TRBJ1-1,TRBV28,TGTGCCAGCAGTTTTACAGGGTACGCTGAAGCTTTCTTT,CASSFTGYAEAFF
TRBD1,.,TRBJ2-5,TRBV28,TGTGCCAGCACCGTCCGTCGGGACAGAAAAGAGACCCAGTACTTC,CASTVRRDRKETQYF
.,.,TRBJ2-7,TRBV7-3,TGTGCCAGCAGCTTCGACAGTTCCTACGAGCAGTACTTC,CASSFDSSYEQYF
TRBD1,.,TRBJ2-2,TRBV5-1,TGCGCCAGCAGCGTCATCCGGGACAGGGGAACTGGGGAGCTGTTTTTT,CASSVIRDRGTGELFF
.,.,TRBJ2-5,TRBV21-1,TGTGCCAGCAGCAAAAAGCCCGCAGGGGGCTTTGGCCAAGAGACCCAGTACTTC,CASSKKPAGGFGQETQYF
TRBD2,.,TRBJ2-5,TRBV9,TGTGCCAGCAGCGCGACCGGGACTAGCGGGAGTTTTGTGGAGACCCAGTACTTC,CASSATGTSGSFVETQYF
.,.,TRBJ1-2,TRBV5-1,TGCGCCAGCAGCTTGGCTGGAGCTAACTATGGCTACACCTTC,CASSLAGANYGYTF
.,.,TRBJ1-2,TRBV19,TGTGCCAGTAGTGTCGACAGAGCTAACTATGGCTACACCTTC,CASSVDRANYGYTF
.,.,TRBJ2-6,TRBV4-1,TGCGCCAGCAGCCAAATCGGGGCCAACGTCCTGACTTTC,CASSQIGANVLTF
.,.,TRBJ2-5,TRBV13,TGTGCCAGCAGCCCCCCGAGGGGTCAGGACCAAGAGACCCAGTACTTC,CASSPPRGQDQETQYF
.,.,TRBJ2-7,TRBV27,TGTGCCAGCAGTTTGTCTCAAAACTACGAGCAGTACTTC,CASSLSQNYEQYF
.,.,TRBJ2-7,TRBV25-1,TGTGCCAGCAGGATGGGTCACGAGCAGTACTTC,CASRMGHEQYF
.,once,TRBJ1-6,TRBV23-1,TGCGCCAGCAGTCTCCAATTCCTCGGACAGTCCGAAAATTCACCCCTCCACTTT,CASSLQFLGQSENSPLHF
.,.,TRBJ1-1,TRBV5-1,TGCGCCAGCACAGAAACAGGGATTATGAACACTGAAGCTTTCTTT,CASTETGIMNTEAFF
.,once,TRBJ2-3,TRBV7-9,TGTGCCAGCAGCTACCCACCGGGACAAGCGACAGATACGCAGTATTTT,CASSYPPGQATDTQYF
.,once,TRBJ2-7,TRBV11-3,TGTGCCAGCAGCATCAGGGGCAGTTACGAGCAGTACTTC,CASSIRGSYEQYF